The 22 T cell receptor beta chains reported below all come from one sample, sequenced in a study of beta chain features in type 1 diabetes. Reverse transcribing all isolated RNA meant expressed TCRB transcripts were sequenced. Libraries were prepared by immunoSEQ multiplex PCR; TCRdb keeps only in-frame clonotypes and omits some of them. In the table there are under 950,000 clones, about a sixth of which are singletons. Specimen: naive CD4+ T cells from blood. The source is a woman younger than 35 in good health.

The J gene is TRBJ1-1, the V gene TRBV28; D not certain. Germline V gives CDR1 MDHEN, CDR2 SYDVKM. Trimming pared 8 bases from V and 3 bases from J, leaving 10 bases between. The CDR3 is 12 amino acids. For the CDR3, the DNA is TGTGCCAGCCTTGGGAGTTACACTGAAGCTTTCTTT. Translated, it gives CASLGSYTEAFF.

The rearrangement uses TRBV28 and TRBJ2-7; no definite D call. Trimming cost V 1 base and J 0 bases, with 10 bases left between them. There are 15 residues in the CDR3. CDR1 and CDR2 from the germline V gene are MDHEN and SYDVKM. CDR3 amino acids: CASSLSGGISYEQYF. CDR3 DNA sequence: TGTGCCAGCAGTTTATCTGGTGGAATCTCCTACGAGCAGTACTTC. Filled out from reference TRBV28 and TRBJ2-7, the complete variable domain reads DVKVTQSSRYLVKRTGEKVFLECVQDMDHENMFWYRQDPGLGLRLIYFSYDVKMKEKGDIPEGYSVSREKKERFSLILESASTNQTSMYLCASSLSGGISYEQYFGPGTRLTVT.

Worth noting for this clone: The junction departs from germline at one end; a sequencing error may be responsible. The V gene is TRBV7-7, the J gene TRBJ1-3; weak D call: TRBD1 (5 bases). This CDR3 is built from 13 residues. Per germline, CDR1 SSHAT and CDR2 FNYEAQ (reference sequence). The CDR3 nucleotides read TGTGCTAGCAGCTTAGGGGAAGGAAACACCATATATTTT. This encodes CASSLGEGNTIYF.

This rearrangement joins TRBV7-2 to TRBJ1-5; TRBD1 matches 10 bases. The CDR3 totals 16 residues. Germline V gene data show CDR1 as SGHTA and CDR2 as FQGNSA. Unmatched junction bases numbered 4, after V lost 0 bases and J lost 5 bases. The CDR3 loop reads CASSLARTGGHQPQHF. Written as DNA, the CDR3 is TGTGCCAGCAGCTTAGCTCGGACAGGGGGTCATCAGCCCCAGCATTTT. The whole variable domain, remainder taken from reference TRBV7-2 and TRBJ1-5, is GAGVSQSPSNKVTEKGKDVELRCDPISGHTALYWYRQSLGQGLEFLIYFQGNSAPDKSGLPSDRFSAERTGGSVSTLTIQRTQQEDSAVYLCASSLARTGGHQPQHFGDGTRLSIL.

This clone has more than one count but fewer than ten. The rearrangement joins TRBV7-2 to TRBJ1-1; D is uncertain. Trimming stripped 5 bases from V and 1 base from J, with 8 bases between. The length of the CDR3 is 13 residues. Germline V CDR1 and CDR2: SGHTA, FQGNSA. The CDR3 sequence: CASSIRRNTEAFF. Written as DNA, the CDR3 is TGTGCCAGCAGCATCAGGAGGAACACTGAAGCTTTCTTT.

V is TRBV28 and J is TRBJ1-5; 8 bases are shared with TRBD1. The length of the CDR3 is 16 residues. CDR1 MDHEN and CDR2 SYDVKM come from the germline V gene. V dropped 5 bases and J dropped 6; count of bases not matched to a gene: 12. The CDR3, as DNA: TGTGCCAGCAGTCCACGGACAGGGATGGTAGGTCAGCCCCAGCATTTT. As protein: CASSPRTGMVGQPQHF.

On this clone itself: Other DNA sequences in this specimen translate into the identical CDR3. V usage is TRBV7-9 and J usage is TRBJ2-5, with TRBD1 identical over 7 bases. CDR3 length: 13 residues. Germline V gene lookup returns CDR1 SEHNR and CDR2 FQNEAQ (reference sequence). V dropped 5 bases and J dropped 2; count of bases not matched to a gene: 2. The DNA for the CDR3 is TGTGCCAGCAGCCGACAGGGTCAAGAGACCCAGTACTTC. This sequence encodes CASSRQGQETQYF. Drawing the rest from reference TRBV7-9 and TRBJ2-5, the complete variable domain is DTGVSQNPRHKITKRGQNVTFRCDPISEHNRLYWYRQTLGQGPEFLTYFQNEAQLEKSRLLSDRFSAERPKGSFSTLEIQRTEQGDSAMYLCASSRQGQETQYFGPGTRLLVL.

This clone has more than one count but fewer than ten. The chain carries TRBV7-8 and TRBJ2-7; a weak D match, TRBD1 (6 bases). Germline-derived CDR1 and CDR2 are SGHVS and FQNEAQ. The CDR3 is made up of 14 amino acids. V shed 2 bases and J shed 2 bases, with 10 bases lying between them. The CDR3 bases are TGTGCCAGCAGCTTAAGCAGGGGTCCCTACGAGCAGTACTTC. Amino acids: CASSLSRGPYEQYF.

As regards this clone: This same CDR3 is encoded by further DNA sequences in the sample. The rearrangement links TRBV18 to TRBJ2-1; 7 nucleotides agree with TRBD2. CDR3 length equals 12 residues. Trimming cost V 6 bases and J 8 bases; bases outside gene matches: 4. CDR1 is KGHSH and CDR2 is LQKENI in the germline V gene. The CDR3 coding sequence is TGTGCCAGCTCCCTCCGGGGGGATGAGCAGTTCTTC. Amino acid sequence: CASSLRGDEQFF.

V and J are TRBV7-8 and TRBJ1-3; D not certain. Trimming removed 1 base at V and 4 bases at J, with 8 bases between. From germline, CDR1 is SGHVS and CDR2 FQNEAQ. CDR3 length: 14 residues. The CDR3 spells CASSLVGMGNTIYF. The CDR3 region has the DNA TGTGCCAGCAGCTTAGTTGGCATGGGAAACACCATATATTTT. Variable domain in full (rest from reference TRBV7-8 and TRBJ1-3): GAGVSQSPRYKVAKRGQDVALRCDPISGHVSLFWYQQALGQGPEFLTYFQNEAQLDKSGLPSDRFFAERPEGSVSTLKIQRTQQEDSAVYLCASSLVGMGNTIYFGEGSWLTVV.

This rearrangement joins TRBV10-3 to TRBJ2-5; D is unresolved. The J call may be faulty, since TRBJ2-7 better matches the DNA end. The CDR3 runs to 12 residues. Germline loops: CDR1 ENHRY, CDR2 SYGVKD. The CDR3 nucleotides are TGTGCCATCAGCCCGGGTACCTACGAGCAGTACTTC. This gives the protein CAISPGTYEQYF.

This clone has only a few counts. The chain joins TRBV7-8 to TRBJ2-7; weak D call: TRBD1 (5 bases). CDR1 and CDR2 (germline): SGHVS, FQNEAQ. Trimming left V 3 bases short and J 0 bases short, with 6 bases between. The CDR3 has 13 residues. The CDR3: CASSFQGSYEQYF. The DNA for the CDR3 is TGTGCCAGCAGCTTTCAGGGCTCCTACGAGCAGTACTTC.

The J gene is TRBJ1-5, the V gene TRBV4-1; possible D gene TRBD1, 5 bases. The germline V gene encodes CDR1 MGHRA and CDR2 YSYEKL. V was clipped by 1 base and J by 5 bases, with 9 bases between them. The CDR3 runs 14 residues. CDR3 nucleotides: TGCGCCAGCAGCCAAGGGACAATACATCAGCCCCAGCATTTT. It yields the protein CASSQGTIHQPQHF.

The table lists this clone with a few counts. The chain uses TRBV5-1 and TRBJ2-3; 7 bases line up with TRBD1. The CDR3 has 15 residues. The germline V gene encodes CDR1 SGHRS and CDR2 YFSETQ. The V and J ends lost 3 bases and 7 bases, in that order; junction bases with no gene match: 11. CDR3 in amino acids: CASSSATGSRNTQYF. The CDR3 DNA reads as TGCGCCAGCAGCTCGGCGACAGGGTCGCGCAATACGCAGTATTTT. The full variable domain, with the rest looked up from reference TRBV5-1 and TRBJ2-3, is KAGVTQTPRYLIKTRGQQVTLSCSPISGHRSVSWYQQTPGQGLQFLFEYFSETQRNKGNFPGRFSGRQFSNSRSEMNVSTLELGDSALYLCASSSATGSRNTQYFGPGTRLTVL.

This clone occurred a few times. This chain links TRBV9 with TRBJ2-3, with TRBD2 matching 10 bases. With 4 bases clipped from V and 6 bases from J, the junction kept 14 bases outside the gene matches. The germline V gene encodes CDR1 SGDLS and CDR2 YYNGEE. The CDR3 totals 17 residues. For the CDR3, the DNA is TGTGCCAGCAGCCCCGGCGGGCTAGCGGGAGTTCGGGATACGCAGTATTTT. Its translation is CASSPGGLAGVRDTQYF.

The table lists this clone with a few counts. The chain employs TRBV7-2 and TRBJ2-7, with 10 bases fitting TRBD2. CDR1 and CDR2 from the germline V gene are SGHTA and FQGNSA. This CDR3 spans 14 amino acids. The J segment lost 3 bases and the V segment lost 3 bases, leaving 2 bases of the junction unmatched. The chain's CDR3 is CASSFGLAVYEQYF. DNA of the CDR3: TGTGCCAGCAGCTTTGGACTAGCGGTCTACGAGCAGTACTTC.

This clone was found a few times. The chain is built from TRBV18 and TRBJ2-7, with 11 bases identical to TRBD1. V lost 4 bases and J lost 3; bases outside the gene matches: 5. CDR3 length: 15 amino acids. From germline, CDR1 is KGHSH and CDR2 LQKENI. CDR3: CASSQPGTGGYEQYF. CDR3 nucleotides: TGTGCCAGCTCACAACCCGGGACAGGGGGCTACGAGCAGTACTTC. Full variable domain (outside the CDR3, taken from reference TRBV18 and TRBJ2-7): NAGVMQNPRHLVRRRGQEARLRCSPMKGHSHVYWYRQLPEEGLKFMVYLQKENIIDESGMPKERFSAEFPKEGPSILRIQQVVRGDSAAYFCASSQPGTGGYEQYFGPGTRLTVT.

This chain links TRBV11-2 with TRBJ2-3; the D gene is possibly TRBD2 (5 bases). This CDR3 has 13 amino acids. The germline gives CDR1 SGHAT, CDR2 FQNNGV. V was shortened by 4 bases and J by 4 bases, with 9 bases between the two germline ends. The CDR3 coding sequence is TGTGCCAGCAGCTCCTCGGGGTCAGATACGCAGTATTTT. Translation: CASSSSGSDTQYF.

The chain employs TRBV13 and TRBJ1-4; D possibly corresponds to TRBD1 (5 bases). V was shortened by 2 bases and J by 8 bases, with 9 bases between the two germline ends. The CDR3 has 13 amino acids. Germline V gives CDR1 PRHDT, CDR2 FYEKMQ (reference sequence). The CDR3 loop is CASSLSGREKLFF. The CDR3 coding sequence is TGTGCCAGCAGCTTATCAGGGAGGGAAAAACTGTTTTTT.

The chain uses TRBV6-6 and TRBJ1-5, with a tentative D call TRBD1 (5 bases). V was cut by 6 bases and J by 5 bases, with 20 bases left in between. The CDR3 covers 16 residues. Looked up from germline, CDR1 is MNHNY and CDR2 is SVGAGI (reference sequence). The CDR3 coding sequence is TGTGCCAGCAGCCGCCGCTTGCAGGGTGGCGATCAGCCCCAGCATTTT. Amino acids: CASSRRLQGGDQPQHF.

This clone was counted a few times. The chain uses TRBV28 and TRBJ2-7, with 9 bases matching TRBD1. V lost 6 bases and J lost 4; bases outside the gene matches: 13. The CDR3 runs 16 residues. Germline V gene sequence: CDR1 MDHEN, CDR2 SYDVKM. CDR3 in DNA: TGTGCCAGCAGCCCTCTAACCGGACAGGGGTGGTACGAGCAGTACTTC. It codes for CASSPLTGQGWYEQYF.

This clone has just a few counts. The V and J genes are TRBV28 and TRBJ2-7; D perhaps matches TRBD1 (6 bases). The CDR3 contains 15 residues. In germline, CDR1 is MDHEN, CDR2 SYDVKM. With 6 bases removed from V and 2 bases from J, the gap between germline ends came to 17 bases. The CDR3 DNA reads TGTGCCAGCAGCTTCTACCAGGGGAACCCCTACGAGCAGTACTTC. Amino acid sequence: CASSFYQGNPYEQYF. The variable domain in full, with the rest retrieved from reference TRBV28 and TRBJ2-7, is DVKVTQSSRYLVKRTGEKVFLECVQDMDHENMFWYRQDPGLGLRLIYFSYDVKMKEKGDIPEGYSVSREKKERFSLILESASTNQTSMYLCASSFYQGNPYEQYFGPGTRLTVT.